The rows below give T cell receptor beta chains drawn from one sample of a study of T cells in localized non-small cell lung cancer. The protocol was immunoSEQ multiplex PCR, while the TCRdb copy is restricted to in-frame clones and leaves out a portion. Counted here are 65,000 to 90,000 clones, less than 85% occurring once; the ten biggest clones make up 19%. Sequenced material: PBMCs, taken before any cancer treatment. The receptors were gathered from a man aged 40 to 70 with stage II squamous cell lung carcinoma. CDR3s leave out the opening cysteine and the closing phenylalanine or tryptophan.

15 TRBV5-6 ASSLVSTSGRSNEQF
13 TRBV30 AWSSRGSLLYGYT
12 TRBV6-6 ASSGGPSTDTQY
13 TRBV18 ASSPPDRRSYEQY
12 TRBV10-3 AISESHSADTQY
12 TRBV6-1 AIRDYMGNQPQH
14 TRBV2 ASSTAAGLGNSPLH
11 TRBV7-9 ASSLTGAGEQY
11 TRBV14 ASSPHHYYGYT
10 TRBV11-3 ASSPTAGELF
10 TRBV7-9 ASSSQDYEQY
13 TRBV6-1 ASSEWGGSWSEQF
16 TRBV2 ASSEYRIYDTSGNTIY
13 TRBV21-1 ASSIDREPSTEAF
14 TRBV7-9 ASSIAGTGVDEKLF
13 TRBV28 ASSGWKGSNQPQH
16 TRBV19 ASSGPLAGGLNTGELF
12 TRBV10-3 ATLGTAGQGGYT
13 TRBV7-9 ASSAMRQKEETQY
15 TRBV9 ASSVAPLGPKAGEQF
12 TRBV2 ASSERQASYEQY
12 TRBV13 ASSGMTEAYEQY
11 TRBV2 ASTALTNEKLF
12 TRBV28 ASSKGRYNSPLH
13 TRBV7-2 ASSPLGVEGEKLF
10 TRBV5-4 ASSLMDYEQY
14 TRBV5-4 ASSFLAGESSYEQY
12 TRBV18 ASSEQGPYNEQF
14 TRBV18 ASSPPRTGREDTQY
14 TRBV5-1 ASSRGQGAGTDTQY
15 TRBV2 ASSDPYTETNTGELF
13 TRBV7-2 ASSLAGGQYNEQF
13 TRBV10-3 AISVGLAGQETQY
12 TRBV28 ASSSGLTGGEQY
13 TRBV27 ASRAGLAGSGEQF
13 TRBV25-1 ASSPSLGPNYGYT
10 TRBV28 ASSPGPYGYT
13 TRBV5-1 ASSLPGPSTTEAF
13 TRBV9 ASTWRGANTDTQY
12 TRBV30 AWMRLAGRDTQY
10 TRBV7-9 ASSRAPDTQY
13 TRBV7-2 ASSSTSGQYNEQF
10 TRBV6-5 ASKSSNTEAF
12 TRBV6-6 ASKLSGGNQPQH
13 TRBV25-1 ASSATPDRDYGYT
13 TRBV9 ASSVGTVAGSEAF
11 TRBV27 ASSLSPHNEQF
10 TRBV12-5 ASAWGETEAF
11 TRBV10-3 AISVQPNEKLF
13 TRBV6-1 ASSEAWEGFYEQY
11 TRBV27 ASSYSPRHEQY
10 TRBV7-2 ASSLARNEQY
17 TRBV10-1 ASSESENSWEGGYNEQF
13 TRBV4-2 ASSQDERTKAGYT
12 TRBV6-5 ASRSHPGTDTQY
12 TRBV7-9 ASSGTGGNTEAF
10 TRBV5-6 ASSLGLYEQY
13 TRBV19 ASSPGQLNTGELF